The present TCR beta chain was sequenced within a study of T-cell memory formation after mild COVID-19. Trimming stripped 2 bases from V and 9 bases from J, with 12 bases between. Germline assignment: CDR1 SGHKS and CDR2 YYEKEE (reference sequence). The CDR3 totals 13 residues. TCRdb re-called the 5' RACE reads through MiXCR, storing one row per CDR3 protein. The sample yields 350,000 to 500,000 distinct CDR3 sequences, 20% to 30% seen once. In its sample, this clonotype was seen a few times. The sequenced material came from PBMCs or a T cell subset sorted from them (not recorded which). V gene TRBV5-5 combines with J gene TRBJ2-1; D remains ambiguous. The TCR comes from an adult woman who had mild COVID-19 (a few samples of this study predate the infection). Cell type and time point are not known. CDR3 residues: CASSFLPRVEQFF. The CDR3 region has the DNA TGTGCCAGCAGCTTTCTACCCCGCGTTGAGCAGTTCTTC.